The T cell receptor beta chain described here comes from a study of a mutant IDH1 vaccine in newly diagnosed glioma. Here immunoSEQ multiplex PCR was the method, and the copy in TCRdb shows in-frame clones only, minus some. Of about 120,000 clones in the sample, about four fifths were seen once. The CDR3 is 14 residues long. Per the germline V gene, CDR1 is SGHAT and CDR2 is FQNNGV. The time point: week 11, during vaccination. Every vaccination contained 300 ug of the mutant IDH1 20-mer peptide and was paired with topical imiquimod. With respect to this clone: Its antigen is still unknown. One end of the junction varies from germline; a read error may be responsible.

V is TRBV11-2 and J is TRBJ2-1; D possibly corresponds to TRBD2 (5 bases). This sequence originates from a man in his forties with glioma. The source was PBMCs, collected from a glioma patient whose treatment included an IDH1 peptide vaccine. CDR3 bases: TGTGCCAGCAGCTTAGATCGGGGAGCTAATGGGCAGTTCTTC. Protein: CASSLDRGANGQFF. Based on the CDR3 plus reference TRBV11-2 and TRBJ2-1, the full variable domain is EAGVAQSPRYKIIEKRQSVAFWCNPISGHATLYWYQQILGQGPKLLIQFQNNGVVDDSQLPKDRFSAERLKGVDSTLKIQPAKLEDSAVYLCASSLDRGANGQFFGPGTRLTVL.